This T cell receptor beta chain was profiled in a study of PD-1 blockade in classical Hodgkin lymphoma. Trimming took off 1 base at V and 2 bases at J, with 3 bases between the two ends. This CDR3 is built from 12 residues. CDR1 and CDR2 (germline): ENHRY, SYGVKD. Each patient's relapse followed autologous stem cell transplantation, and brentuximab vedotin exposure varied. Here immunoSEQ multiplex PCR was the method, and the copy in TCRdb shows in-frame clones only, minus some. The data show about 13,000 clones, about four fifths seen once. This chain connects TRBV10-3 to TRBJ2-7, with unresolved D. This receptor was taken from a human donor with classical Hodgkin lymphoma. The sample in question was peripheral blood mononuclear cells (PBMCs), obtained at baseline. The CDR3 DNA follows: TGTGCCATCAGTGAGTTGGCCTACGAGCAGTACTTC. Translating it yields CAISELAYEQYF.